Below, 6 T cell receptor beta chains from the same sample are listed, as sequenced in a study of response to subunit inactivated influenza vaccine (dated by TCRdb to the late 2010s). The method was RT-PCR. This sample was sequenced with an Illumina HiSeq 2500. TCRdb trimmed the raw reads at Q25, called clones with MiXCR and kept productive beta chains. Each record represents a unique CDR3 protein, reported with the most common genes and DNA among its rows. The sample table holds about 780,000 distinct CDR3 sequences, of which roughly 20% were seen once. Roughly 10% of the sample lies in the top ten. The sample was PBMCs from blood, taken about 5 days after vaccination. The receptors shown here come from a man aged 50 to 60 who received an inactivated influenza vaccine. Donor details come from another sample of the same person, matched by shared clones.

The sample holds a few counts of this clonotype. The chain is built from TRBV12-3 or TRBV12-4 and TRBJ1-1; no reliable D call. This CDR3 comprises 16 residues. Trimming left V 3 bases short and J 4 bases short, with 18 bases between. The CDR3: CASSLGPPGKSTEAFF. The CDR3, as DNA: TGTGCCAGCAGTTTGGGTCCCCCGGGTAAGAGCACTGAAGCTTTCTTT.

The chain links TRBV7-6 to TRBJ2-3; D is possibly TRBD1 or TRBD2 (6 bases each). The CDR3 is 18 amino acids. The V and J ends lost 5 bases and 4 bases respectively, with 25 bases between them. Germline CDR1 is SGHVS and CDR2 is FNYEAQ. CDR3 sequence (DNA): TGTGCCAGCAGCGCTTTCCCCTACTCGGCGAGGGGGGCAGATACGCAGTATTTT. Residues: CASSAFPYSARGADTQYF. The full variable domain, its missing parts supplied by reference TRBV7-6 and TRBJ2-3, is GAGVSQSPRYKVTKRGQDVALRCDPISGHVSLYWYRQALGQGPEFLTYFNYEAQQDKSGLPNDRFSAERPEGSISTLTIQRTEQRDSAMYRCASSAFPYSARGADTQYFGPGTRLTVL.

The V call is TRBV15, the J call TRBJ2-1, with TRBD2 as a possible D gene (5 bases). V was pared by 1 base and J by 4 bases, with 14 bases between. Germline CDR1 and CDR2: LNHNV and YYDKDF (reference sequence). There are 16 residues in the CDR3. This CDR3 is CATSRGGNTNYNEQFF. For the CDR3, the DNA is TGTGCCACCAGCAGAGGAGGGAATACGAATTACAATGAGCAGTTCTTC.

The J gene is TRBJ2-2, the V gene TRBV6-1, with TRBD1 matching over 9 bases. The germline gives CDR1 MNHNS, CDR2 SASEGT. The CDR3 totals 17 residues. Losses at the gene ends were 5 bases for V and 1 base for J; bases not matched to a gene: 8. The CDR3 sequence: CASSREYRGRNTGELFF. The CDR3 DNA reads as TGTGCCAGCAGTAGGGAATACAGGGGGCGGAACACCGGGGAGCTGTTTTTT.

In its sample, this clonotype was seen a few times. The chain combines TRBV7-9 with TRBJ2-1; D is possibly TRBD2 (6 bases). V gave up 5 bases and J gave up 6 bases, with 17 bases separating them. Germline assignment: CDR1 SEHNR and CDR2 FQNEAQ (reference sequence). The CDR3 runs to 15 residues. The CDR3 DNA is TGTGCCAGCAGCAAGACTAGGGGTGAGAGCAATGAGCAGTTCTTC. Translated, it gives CASSKTRGESNEQFF. Looking up the rest from reference TRBV7-9 and TRBJ2-1 gives the full variable domain: DTGVSQNPRHKITKRGQNVTFRCDPISEHNRLYWYRQTLGQGPEFLTYFQNEAQLEKSRLLSDRFSAERPKGSFSTLEIQRTEQGDSAMYLCASSKTRGESNEQFFGPGTRLTVL.

There are a few counts of this clonotype. The rearrangement uses TRBV6-5 and TRBJ2-3; the match to TRBD1 covers 7 bases. The germline gives CDR1 MNHEY, CDR2 SVGAGI. V was clipped by 2 bases and J by 2 bases; unmatched bases: 10. This CDR3 region has 17 residues. The CDR3 DNA reads TGTGCCAGCAGTTACGTGAGCTCAGGGGGATTCACAGATACGCAGTATTTT. Amino acid sequence: CASSYVSSGGFTDTQYF.